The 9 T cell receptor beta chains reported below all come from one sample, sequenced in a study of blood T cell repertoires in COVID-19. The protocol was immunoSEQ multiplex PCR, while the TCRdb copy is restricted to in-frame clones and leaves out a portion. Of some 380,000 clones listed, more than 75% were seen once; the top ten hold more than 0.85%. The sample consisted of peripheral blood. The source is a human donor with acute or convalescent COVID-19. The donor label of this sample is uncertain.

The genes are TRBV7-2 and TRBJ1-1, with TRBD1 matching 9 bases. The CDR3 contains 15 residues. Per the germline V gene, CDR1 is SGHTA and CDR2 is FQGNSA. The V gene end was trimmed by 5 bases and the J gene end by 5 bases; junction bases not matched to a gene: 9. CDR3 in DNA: TGTGCCAGCAGCCCCTGGACAGGGGTAGGGACTGAAGCTTTCTTT. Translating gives CASSPWTGVGTEAFF. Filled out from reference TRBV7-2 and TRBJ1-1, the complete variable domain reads GAGVSQSPSNKVTEKGKDVELRCDPISGHTALYWYRQSLGQGLEFLIYFQGNSAPDKSGLPSDRFSAERTGGSVSTLTIQRTQQEDSAVYLCASSPWTGVGTEAFFGQGTRLTVV.

The CDR3 loop is CASRLRGGNTEAFF. CDR3 coding DNA: TGTGCCAGCAGGTTAAGGGGAGGAAACACTGAAGCTTTCTTT. J is TRBJ1-1 and V is TRBV27, with D tentatively TRBD1 (5 bases). V was trimmed by 6 bases and J by 2 bases, leaving 13 bases between them. Germline loops: CDR1 MNHEY, CDR2 SMNVEV (reference sequence). The CDR3 loop spans 14 amino acids.

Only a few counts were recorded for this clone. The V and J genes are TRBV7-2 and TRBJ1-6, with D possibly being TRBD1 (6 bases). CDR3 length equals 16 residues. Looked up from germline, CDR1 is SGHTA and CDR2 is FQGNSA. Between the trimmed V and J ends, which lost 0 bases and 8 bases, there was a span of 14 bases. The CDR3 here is CASSLAGGVRHSPLHF. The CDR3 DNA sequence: TGTGCCAGCAGCTTAGCAGGGGGGGTGCGCCATTCACCCCTCCACTTT. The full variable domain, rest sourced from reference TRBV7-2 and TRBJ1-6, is GAGVSQSPSNKVTEKGKDVELRCDPISGHTALYWYRQSLGQGLEFLIYFQGNSAPDKSGLPSDRFSAERTGGSVSTLTIQRTQQEDSAVYLCASSLAGGVRHSPLHFGNGTRLTVT.

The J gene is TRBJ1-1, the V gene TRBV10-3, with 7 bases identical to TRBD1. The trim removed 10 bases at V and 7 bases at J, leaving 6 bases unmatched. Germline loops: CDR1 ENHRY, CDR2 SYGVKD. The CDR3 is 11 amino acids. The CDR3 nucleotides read TGTGCCAGCGGACAGGCGCGTGAAGCTTTCTTT. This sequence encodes CASGQAREAFF.

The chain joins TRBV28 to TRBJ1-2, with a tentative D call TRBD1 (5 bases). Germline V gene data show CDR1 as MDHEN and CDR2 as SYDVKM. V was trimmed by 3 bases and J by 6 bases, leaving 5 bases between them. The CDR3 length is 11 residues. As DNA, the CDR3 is TGTGCCAGCAGTTTCAGGGATGGCTACACCTTC. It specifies CASSFRDGYTF.

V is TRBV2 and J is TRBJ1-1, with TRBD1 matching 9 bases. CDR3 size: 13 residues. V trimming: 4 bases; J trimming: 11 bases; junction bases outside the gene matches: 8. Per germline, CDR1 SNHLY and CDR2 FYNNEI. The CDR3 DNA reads TGTGCCAGCAGTGCGGTGGGACAGGGACGGGCTTTCTTT. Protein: CASSAVGQGRAFF.

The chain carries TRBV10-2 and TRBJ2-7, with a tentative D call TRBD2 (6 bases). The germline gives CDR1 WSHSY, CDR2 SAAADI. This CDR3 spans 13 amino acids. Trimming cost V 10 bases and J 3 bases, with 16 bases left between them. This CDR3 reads CANTVGGGYEQYF. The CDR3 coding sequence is TGCGCCAACACTGTCGGGGGAGGCTACGAGCAGTACTTC.

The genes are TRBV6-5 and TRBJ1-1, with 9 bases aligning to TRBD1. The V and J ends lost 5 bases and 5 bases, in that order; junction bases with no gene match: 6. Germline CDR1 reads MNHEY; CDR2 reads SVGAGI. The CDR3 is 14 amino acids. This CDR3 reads CASSMGQGGTEAFF. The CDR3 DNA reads TGTGCCAGCAGTATGGGACAGGGAGGAACTGAAGCTTTCTTT.

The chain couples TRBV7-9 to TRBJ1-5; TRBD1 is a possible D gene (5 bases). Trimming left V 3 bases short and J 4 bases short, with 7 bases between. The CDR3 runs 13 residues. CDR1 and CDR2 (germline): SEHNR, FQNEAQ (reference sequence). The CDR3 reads CASSFQGNQPQHF. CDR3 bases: TGTGCCAGCAGCTTTCAGGGAAATCAGCCCCAGCATTTT.